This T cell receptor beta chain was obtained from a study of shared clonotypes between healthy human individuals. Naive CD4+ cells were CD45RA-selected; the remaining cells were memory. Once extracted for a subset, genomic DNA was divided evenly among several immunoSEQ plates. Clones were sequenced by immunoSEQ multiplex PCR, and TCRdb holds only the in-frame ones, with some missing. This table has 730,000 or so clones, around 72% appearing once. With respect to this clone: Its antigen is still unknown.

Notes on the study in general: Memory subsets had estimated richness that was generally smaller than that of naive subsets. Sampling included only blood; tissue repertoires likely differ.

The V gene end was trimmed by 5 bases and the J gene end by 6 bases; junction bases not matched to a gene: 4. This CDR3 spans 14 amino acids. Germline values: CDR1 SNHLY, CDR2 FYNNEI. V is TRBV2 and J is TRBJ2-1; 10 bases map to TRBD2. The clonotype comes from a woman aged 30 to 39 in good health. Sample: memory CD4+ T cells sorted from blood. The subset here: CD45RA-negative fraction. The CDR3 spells CASSNLAGVNEQFF. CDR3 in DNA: TGTGCCAGCAGTAATCTAGCGGGAGTCAATGAGCAGTTCTTC.